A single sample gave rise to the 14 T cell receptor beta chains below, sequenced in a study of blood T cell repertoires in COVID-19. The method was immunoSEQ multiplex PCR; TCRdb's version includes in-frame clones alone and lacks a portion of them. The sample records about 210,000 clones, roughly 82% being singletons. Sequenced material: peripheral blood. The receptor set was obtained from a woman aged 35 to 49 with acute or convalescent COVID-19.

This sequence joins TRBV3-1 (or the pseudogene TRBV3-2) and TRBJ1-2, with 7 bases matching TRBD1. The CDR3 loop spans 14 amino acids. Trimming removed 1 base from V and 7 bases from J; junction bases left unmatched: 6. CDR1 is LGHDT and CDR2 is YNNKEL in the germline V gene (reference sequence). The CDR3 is CASSQGGGGPGYTF. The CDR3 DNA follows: TGTGCCAGCAGCCAAGGTGGAGGGGGCCCTGGCTACACCTTC.

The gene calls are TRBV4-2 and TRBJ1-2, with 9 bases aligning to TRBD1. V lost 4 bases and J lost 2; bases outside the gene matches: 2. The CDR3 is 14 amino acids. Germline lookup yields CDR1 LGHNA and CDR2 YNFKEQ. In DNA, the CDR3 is TGTGCCAGCAGCCCCACAGGGGGCAACTATGGCTACACCTTC. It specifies CASSPTGGNYGYTF.

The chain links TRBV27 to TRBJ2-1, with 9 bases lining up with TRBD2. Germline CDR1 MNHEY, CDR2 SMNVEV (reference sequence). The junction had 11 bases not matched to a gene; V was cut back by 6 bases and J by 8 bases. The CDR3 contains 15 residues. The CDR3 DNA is TGTGCCAGCAGGAGCACGGGCGGGAGGGTCGATGAGCAGTTCTTC. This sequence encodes CASRSTGGRVDEQFF.

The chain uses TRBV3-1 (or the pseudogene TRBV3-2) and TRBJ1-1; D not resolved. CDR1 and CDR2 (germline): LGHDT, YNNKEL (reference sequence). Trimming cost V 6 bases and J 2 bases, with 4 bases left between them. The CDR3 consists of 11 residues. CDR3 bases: TGTGCCAGCAGTAGTAACACTGAAGCTTTCTTT. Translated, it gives CASSSNTEAFF.

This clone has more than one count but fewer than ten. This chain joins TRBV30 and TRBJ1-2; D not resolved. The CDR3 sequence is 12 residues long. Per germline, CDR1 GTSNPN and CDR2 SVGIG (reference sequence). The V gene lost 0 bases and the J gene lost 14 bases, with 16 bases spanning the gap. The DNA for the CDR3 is TGTGCCTGGAGTGTACATCTCCTACCGGGGACCTTC. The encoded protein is CAWSVHLLPGTF.

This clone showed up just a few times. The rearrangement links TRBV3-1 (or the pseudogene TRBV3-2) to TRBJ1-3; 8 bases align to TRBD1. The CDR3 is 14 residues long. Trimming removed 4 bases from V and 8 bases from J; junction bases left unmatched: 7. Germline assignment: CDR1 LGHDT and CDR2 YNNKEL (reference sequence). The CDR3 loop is CASSPEGQDHTIYF. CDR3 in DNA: TGTGCCAGCAGCCCCGAGGGACAGGACCACACCATATATTTT.

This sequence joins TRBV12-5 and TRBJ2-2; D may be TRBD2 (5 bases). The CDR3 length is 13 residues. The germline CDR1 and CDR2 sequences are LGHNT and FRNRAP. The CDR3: CAHTSGNTGELFF. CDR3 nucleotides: TGTGCCCACACGAGCGGAAACACCGGGGAGCTGTTTTTT.

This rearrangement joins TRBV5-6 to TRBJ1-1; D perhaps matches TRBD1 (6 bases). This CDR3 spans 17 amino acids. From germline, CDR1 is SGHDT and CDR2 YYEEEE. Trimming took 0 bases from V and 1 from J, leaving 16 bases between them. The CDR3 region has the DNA TGTGCCAGCAGCTTGGCGTTCCGCGGGGGGCCGAACACTGAAGCTTTCTTT. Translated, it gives CASSLAFRGGPNTEAFF.

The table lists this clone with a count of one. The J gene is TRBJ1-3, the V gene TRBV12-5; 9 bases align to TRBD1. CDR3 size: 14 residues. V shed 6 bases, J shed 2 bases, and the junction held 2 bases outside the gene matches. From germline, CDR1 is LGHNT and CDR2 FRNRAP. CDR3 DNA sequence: TGTGCTAGTGGCCGGACAGGGGCTGGAAACACCATATATTTT. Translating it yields CASGRTGAGNTIYF.

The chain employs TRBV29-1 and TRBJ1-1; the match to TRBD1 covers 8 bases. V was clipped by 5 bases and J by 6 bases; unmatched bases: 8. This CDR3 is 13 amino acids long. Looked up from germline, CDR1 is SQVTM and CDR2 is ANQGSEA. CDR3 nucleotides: TGCAGCGTTAAGGCAGGGGGCAGCCCTGAAGCTTTCTTT. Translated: CSVKAGGSPEAFF.

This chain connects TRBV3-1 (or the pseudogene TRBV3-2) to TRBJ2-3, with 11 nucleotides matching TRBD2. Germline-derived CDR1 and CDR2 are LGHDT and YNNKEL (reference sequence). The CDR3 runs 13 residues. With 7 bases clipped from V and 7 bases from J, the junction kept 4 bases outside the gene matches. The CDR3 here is CASTTSGIYTQYF. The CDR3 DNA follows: TGTGCCAGCACGACTAGCGGGATTTATACGCAGTATTTT.

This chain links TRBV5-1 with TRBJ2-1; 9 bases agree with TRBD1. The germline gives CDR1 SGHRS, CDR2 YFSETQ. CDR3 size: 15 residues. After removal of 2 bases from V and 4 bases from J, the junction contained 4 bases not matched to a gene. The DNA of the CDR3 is TGCGCCAGCAGCTTACAGGGGGCGCAGTACAATGAGCAGTTCTTC. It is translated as CASSLQGAQYNEQFF. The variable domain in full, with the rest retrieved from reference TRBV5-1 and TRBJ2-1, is KAGVTQTPRYLIKTRGQQVTLSCSPISGHRSVSWYQQTPGQGLQFLFEYFSETQRNKGNFPGRFSGRQFSNSRSEMNVSTLELGDSALYLCASSLQGAQYNEQFFGPGTRLTVL.

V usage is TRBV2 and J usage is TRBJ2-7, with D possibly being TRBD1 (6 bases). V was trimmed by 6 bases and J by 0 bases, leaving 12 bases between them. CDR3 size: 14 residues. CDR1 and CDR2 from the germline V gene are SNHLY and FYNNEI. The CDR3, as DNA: TGTGCCAGCAGCCGGACAGTAGTCTCCTACGAGCAGTACTTC. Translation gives CASSRTVVSYEQYF.

The CDR3 nucleotides read TGTGCCAGCAGTTCCTTAGCGGGATGGACTATCAATGAGCAGTTCTTC. This sequence encodes CASSSLAGWTINEQFF. The V and J genes are TRBV27 and TRBJ2-1, with 8 bases matching TRBD2. Trimming took 4 bases from V and 6 from J; bases not matched to a gene: 11. Germline V gives CDR1 MNHEY, CDR2 SMNVEV (reference sequence). There are 16 residues in the CDR3.